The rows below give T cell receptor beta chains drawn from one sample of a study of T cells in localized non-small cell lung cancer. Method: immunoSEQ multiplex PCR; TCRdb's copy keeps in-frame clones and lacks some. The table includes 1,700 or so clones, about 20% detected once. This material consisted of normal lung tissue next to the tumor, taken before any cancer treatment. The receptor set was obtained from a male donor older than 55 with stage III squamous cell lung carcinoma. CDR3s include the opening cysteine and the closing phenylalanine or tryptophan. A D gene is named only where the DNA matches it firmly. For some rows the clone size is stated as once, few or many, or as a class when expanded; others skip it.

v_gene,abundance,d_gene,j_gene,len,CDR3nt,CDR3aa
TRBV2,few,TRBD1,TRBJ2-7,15,TGTGCCAGCAGGGGTTCCGGGACAGGGTCCTACGAGCAGTACTTC,CASRGSGTGSYEQYF
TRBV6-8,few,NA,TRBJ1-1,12,TGTGCCATCAACGGGGGGGACACTGAAGCTTTCTTT,CAINGGDTEAFF
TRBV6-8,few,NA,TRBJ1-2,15,TGTGCCAGCAGTGACGCCTCAGGGACTTGGGATGGCTACACCTTC,CASSDASGTWDGYTF
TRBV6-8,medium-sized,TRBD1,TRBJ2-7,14,TGTGCCAGCAGTTCCGGGACAGGGGTCTACGAGCAGTACTTC,CASSSGTGVYEQYF
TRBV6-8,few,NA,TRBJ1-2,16,TGTGCCAGCAGTTATCTAACAGGGAGAGTTGGCTATGGCTACACCTTC,CASSYLTGRVGYGYTF
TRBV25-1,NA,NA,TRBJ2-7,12,TGTGCCAGCAGTGAATACCCATACGAGCAGTACTTC,CASSEYPYEQYF
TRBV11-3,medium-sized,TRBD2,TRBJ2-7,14,TGTGCCAGCAGCCGTAGCGGGAGCGCCTACGAGCAGTACTTC,CASSRSGSAYEQYF
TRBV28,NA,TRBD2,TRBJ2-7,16,TGTGCCAGCAGTTTAGTTTGGGCTAGCGGGAGTTACGAGCAGTACTTC,CASSLVWASGSYEQYF
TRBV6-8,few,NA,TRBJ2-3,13,TGTGCCAGCAGTCCGGAATTCACAGATACGCAGTATTTT,CASSPEFTDTQYF
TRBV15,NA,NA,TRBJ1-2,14,TGTGCCACCAGCAGAGATCAGGGCCTCTATGGCTACACCTTC,CATSRDQGLYGYTF
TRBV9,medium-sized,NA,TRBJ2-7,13,TGTGCCAGCAGACGAAACCAGAATCACGAGCAGTACTTC,CASRRNQNHEQYF
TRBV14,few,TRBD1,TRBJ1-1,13,TGTGCCAGCAGCAAGACAGGGTCCACTGAAGCTTTCTTT,CASSKTGSTEAFF
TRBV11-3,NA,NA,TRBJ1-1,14,TGTGCCAGCAGTTTCCCTAGGGACCTCAGAAGGGCTTTCTTT,CASSFPRDLRRAFF
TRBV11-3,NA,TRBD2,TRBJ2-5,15,TGTGCCAGCAGCCAAGGACTAGCGGGGAGAGAGACCCAGTACTTC,CASSQGLAGRETQYF
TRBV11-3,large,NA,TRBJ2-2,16,TGTGCCAGCAGCTTGGGGAACAGCCAACGCACCGGGGAGCTGTTTTTT,CASSLGNSQRTGELFF
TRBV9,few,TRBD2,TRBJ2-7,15,TGTGCCAGCAGCGCGGCGGCTAGCGGGTCCTACGAGCAGTACTTC,CASSAAASGSYEQYF
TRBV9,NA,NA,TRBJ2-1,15,TGTGCCAGCAGCTGGGGTTGGATGGGGCCCAATGAGCAGTTCTTC,CASSWGWMGPNEQFF
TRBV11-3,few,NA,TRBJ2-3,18,TGTGCCAGCAGTCCCAGCACTACCGGGACTCCGGGGGCAGATACGCAGTATTTT,CASSPSTTGTPGADTQYF
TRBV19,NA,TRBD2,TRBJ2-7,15,TGTGCCAGTAGTATACTAGCGGGAGGTTCCTACGAGCAGTACTTC,CASSILAGGSYEQYF
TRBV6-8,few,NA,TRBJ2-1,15,TGTGCCAGCAGTTACTCGTCCACTAGAATCAATGAGCAGTTCTTC,CASSYSSTRINEQFF
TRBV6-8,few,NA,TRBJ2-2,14,TGTGCCAGCAGTTACTCGTCAATGGCCGGGGAGCTGTTTTTT,CASSYSSMAGELFF
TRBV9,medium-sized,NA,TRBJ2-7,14,TGTGCCAGCAGCCCGAGCGGCCAGATCTACGAGCAGTACTTC,CASSPSGQIYEQYF
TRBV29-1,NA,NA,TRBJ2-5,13,TGCAGCGTTGCCCGGGGGTTGCAAGAGACCCAGTACTTC,CSVARGLQETQYF
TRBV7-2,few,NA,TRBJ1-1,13,TGTGCCAGCAGCAAACAGGGAGGCACTGAAGCTTTCTTT,CASSKQGGTEAFF
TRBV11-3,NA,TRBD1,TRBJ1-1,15,TGTGCCAGCAGCCGATCTGGGACAGACGACACTGAAGCTTTCTTT,CASSRSGTDDTEAFF
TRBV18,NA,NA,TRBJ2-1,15,TGTGCCAGCTCACCAGATGAGGGCTCCTACAATGAGCAGTTCTTC,CASSPDEGSYNEQFF
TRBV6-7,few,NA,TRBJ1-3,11,TGTGCCAGCACGAGTCGGAACACCATATATTTT,CASTSRNTIYF
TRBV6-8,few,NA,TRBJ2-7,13,TGTGCCAGCAGTTACGACTCCCTCTACGAGCAGTACTTC,CASSYDSLYEQYF
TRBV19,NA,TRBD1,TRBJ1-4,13,TGTGCCACCCGACAGGGGGGGATTGAAAAACTGTTTTTT,CATRQGGIEKLFF
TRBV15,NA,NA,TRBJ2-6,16,TGTGCCACCAGCAGAGAAGGGGGCTCTGGGGCCAACGTCCTGACTTTC,CATSREGGSGANVLTF
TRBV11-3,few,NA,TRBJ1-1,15,TGTGCCAGCAGCCTTGGGGGTGGAAGCCGTGGTGAAGCTTTCTTT,CASSLGGGSRGEAFF
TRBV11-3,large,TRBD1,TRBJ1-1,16,TGTGCCAGCAGTTCTACAGGGGGAGAGGAGGACACTGAAGCTTTCTTT,CASSSTGGEEDTEAFF
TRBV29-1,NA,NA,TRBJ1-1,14,TGCAGCGTTGAGGCACAGGCCTTGAACACTGAAGCTTTCTTT,CSVEAQALNTEAFF
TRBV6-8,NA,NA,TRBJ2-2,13,TGTGCCAGCAGTCCCGGTGGATCCGGGGAGCTGTTTTTT,CASSPGGSGELFF
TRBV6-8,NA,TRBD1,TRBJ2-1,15,TGTGCCAGCAGCGACGCGGGACAGGGGGCTGAGGAGCAGTTCTTC,CASSDAGQGAEEQFF
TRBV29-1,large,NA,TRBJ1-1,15,TGCAGCGTTGAAGGCGGGGCAGGGTTTCGTACTGAAGCTTTCTTT,CSVEGGAGFRTEAFF
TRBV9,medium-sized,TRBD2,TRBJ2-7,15,TGTGCCAGCAGCCCGGAGAGCGGGGCCTTCTACGAGCAGTACTTC,CASSPESGAFYEQYF
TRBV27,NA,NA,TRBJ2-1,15,TGTGCCAGCAGTTTGGGGGCTAGCTCCTACAATGAGCAGTTCTTC,CASSLGASSYNEQFF
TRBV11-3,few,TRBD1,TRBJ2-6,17,TGTGCCAGCAGCCCAGGGGCGACAGGGACTGGGGCCAACGTCCTGACTTTC,CASSPGATGTGANVLTF
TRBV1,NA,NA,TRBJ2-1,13,TGCGCCAGCAGCCAAGTTTACGGGGATGAGCAGTTCTTC,CASSQVYGDEQFF
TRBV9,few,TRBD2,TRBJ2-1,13,TGTGCCAGCAGTACTAGCGGCAACAATGAGCAGTTCTTC,CASSTSGNNEQFF
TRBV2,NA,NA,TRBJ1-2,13,TGTGCCAGCAGTGAAGATCAGGGCTATGGCTACACCTTC,CASSEDQGYGYTF
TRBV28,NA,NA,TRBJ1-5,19,TGTGCCAGCAGTTTAGGAGGACGGGCTGGTGGATATAGCAATCAGCCCCAGCATTTT,CASSLGGRAGGYSNQPQHF
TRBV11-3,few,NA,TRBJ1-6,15,TGTGCCAGCAGCTTTCGTAGCTCCTATAATTCACCCCTCCACTTT,CASSFRSSYNSPLHF
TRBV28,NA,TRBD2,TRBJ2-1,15,TGTGCCAGCAGTTCGCAAACTAGCGGGAGCGGTGAGCAGTTCTTC,CASSSQTSGSGEQFF
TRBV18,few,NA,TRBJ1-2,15,TGTGCCAGCTCACCTCGACAGGTCGAGAGTAGCGGCTACACCTTC,CASSPRQVESSGYTF
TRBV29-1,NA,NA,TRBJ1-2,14,TGCAGCGTTGTGGCGACCAGTAACCCCTCCGGCTACACCTTC,CSVVATSNPSGYTF
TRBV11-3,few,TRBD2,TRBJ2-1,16,TGTGCCAGCAGCTGGTTTAGCGGGAGACGGTACAATGAGCAGTTCTTC,CASSWFSGRRYNEQFF
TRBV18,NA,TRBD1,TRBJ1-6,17,TGTGCCAGCTCGCTAGGCCCAGGGGGCTTGTTTGATTCACCCCTCCACTTT,CASSLGPGGLFDSPLHF
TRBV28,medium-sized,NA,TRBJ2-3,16,TGTGCCAGCAGCCAACTCGGACGGCTAAGCACAGATACGCAGTATTTT,CASSQLGRLSTDTQYF
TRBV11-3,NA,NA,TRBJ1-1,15,TGTGCCAGCAGCCAGGACACAGGCATGAACACTGAAGCTTTCTTT,CASSQDTGMNTEAFF
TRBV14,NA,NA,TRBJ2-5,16,TGTGCCAGCAGCCAAGAATTTGGGTCAGCCGGGCGGGCCCAGTACTTC,CASSQEFGSAGRAQYF
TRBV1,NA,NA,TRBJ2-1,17,TGCGCCAGCAGCCAAGCCCTACTAGCGGGAGCTTACAATGAGCAGTTCTTC,CASSQALLAGAYNEQFF
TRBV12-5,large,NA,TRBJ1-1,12,TGTGCCAGCACGTATAGGGGTACTCGAGCTTTCTTT,CASTYRGTRAFF
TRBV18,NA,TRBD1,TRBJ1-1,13,TGTGCCAGCTCACCATCCGGGACAGATGAAGCTTTCTTT,CASSPSGTDEAFF
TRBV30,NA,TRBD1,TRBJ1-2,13,TGTGCCTGGAGTGTGGGACAGGGAAACGGCTACACCTTC,CAWSVGQGNGYTF
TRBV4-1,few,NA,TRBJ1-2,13,TGCGCCAGCAGCCCCCAGGGTTTCCGGGGCTACACCTTC,CASSPQGFRGYTF